These 12 T cell receptor beta chains originate from one sample sequenced in a study of CD8 T cells in Susac syndrome (dated by TCRdb to the late 2010s). Library creation used the immunoSEQ multiplex PCR assay. RNA was extracted with the RNeasy kit and about 0.5 to 1 ug was reverse transcribed using random hexamers. TCRdb itself trimmed the public reads at Q25 with fastp, ran MiXCR and retained productive beta chains. Rows with one shared CDR3 protein collapse into an entry with the most common genes and DNA. Recorded for this sample are 150,000 to 200,000 distinct CDR3 sequences; around 94% of them occurred a single time. Around 0.14% of the sample belongs to the ten largest clones. Input material: CD4+ T cells from PBMCs. These receptors originate from a human donor in good health.

The chain employs TRBV3-1 and TRBJ2-4; D possibly matches TRBD1 or TRBD2 (5 bases each). The germline V gene has CDR1 LGHDT and CDR2 YNNKEL (reference sequence). This CDR3 has 11 amino acids. CDR3 sequence: CASRGYDIQYF. CDR3 DNA: TGTGCTTCCCGGGGCTACGACATTCAGTACTTC.

The chain combines TRBV7-8 with TRBJ2-2, with D perhaps matching TRBD1 (6 bases). The CDR3 loop spans 13 amino acids. Per germline, CDR1 SGHVS and CDR2 FQNEAQ. Deletions cut 6 bases from V and 5 bases from J, with 10 bases between. The CDR3 reads CASRQGGTGELFF. For the CDR3, the DNA is TGTGCCAGCAGACAGGGCGGGACCGGGGAGCTGTTTTTT.

V and J are TRBV18 and TRBJ2-2; D is unclear. The CDR3 runs to 15 residues. V was clipped by 2 bases and J by 3 bases, with 10 bases between them. In germline, CDR1 is KGHSH, CDR2 LQKENI. The CDR3 sequence is CASSPTWGDTGELFF. CDR3 bases: TGTGCCAGCTCACCAACCTGGGGTGACACCGGGGAGCTGTTTTTT.

This clonotype showed up just once. CDR3 protein: CSARVRASSNTGELFF. The CDR3 DNA sequence: TGCAGTGCTAGGGTCCGCGCATCTTCGAACACCGGGGAGCTGTTTTTT. The chain recombines TRBV20-1 with TRBJ2-2; unclear D gene. The CDR3 sequence is 16 residues long. The germline V gene has CDR1 DFQATT and CDR2 SNEGSKA (reference sequence). V gave up 3 bases and J gave up 0 bases, with 14 bases separating them.

The sample holds one count of this clonotype. The gene calls are TRBV15 and TRBJ1-2, with D perhaps TRBD1 (5 bases). CDR3 length: 16 amino acids. Germline CDR1 reads LNHNV; CDR2 reads YYDKDF (reference sequence). V dropped 1 base and J dropped 0 bases, with 12 bases sitting between them. CDR3 nucleotide sequence: TGTGCCACCAGCAGAGCTGGGGACTTAGCTAACTATGGCTACACCTTC. This codes for CATSRAGDLANYGYTF.

J is TRBJ1-2 and V is TRBV29-1; D not certain. V shed 1 base and J shed 6 bases, with 3 bases lying between them. Germline V CDR1 and CDR2: SQVTM, ANQGSEA. This CDR3 contains 10 residues. The CDR3 nucleotides read TGCAGCGTTGAAGTCGATGGCTACACCTTC. Protein: CSVEVDGYTF.

This clonotype came up once. The chain links TRBV4-1 to TRBJ1-2, with D hard to call. The CDR3 contains 14 residues. Deletions cut 1 base from V and 4 bases from J, with 10 bases between. Germline-derived CDR1 and CDR2 are MGHRA and YSYEKL. CDR3 protein: CASSQATGGYGYTF. The CDR3 region has the DNA TGCGCCAGCAGCCAAGCGACGGGAGGCTATGGCTACACCTTC.

The gene calls are TRBV27 and TRBJ2-1, with D perhaps matching TRBD1 or TRBD2 (6 bases each). The CDR3 contains 15 residues. V was trimmed by 3 bases and J by 5 bases, leaving 14 bases between them. The V gene's germline CDR1 is MNHEY and CDR2 SMNVEV (reference sequence). The CDR3 DNA reads as TGTGCCAGCAGTTTTTACGGGGGCCGGGACAATGAGCAGTTCTTC. Protein product: CASSFYGGRDNEQFF.

This rearrangement joins TRBV4-1 to TRBJ1-6, with TRBD1 as a possible D gene (5 bases). Trimming took 3 bases from V and 10 from J, leaving 22 bases between them. Germline assignment: CDR1 MGHRA and CDR2 YSYEKL. This CDR3 has 17 residues. This chain's CDR3 is CASSQDPVGVRSSPLHF. In nucleotides, the CDR3 is TGCGCCAGCAGCCAGGACCCCGTGGGGGTGAGGTCGTCACCCCTCCACTTT.

DNA for the CDR3: TGTGCCAGCAGCGACGACAGGGGAAGCAATCAGCCCCAGCATTTT. Its protein is CASSDDRGSNQPQHF. The rearrangement joins TRBV7-9 to TRBJ1-5, with 8 bases lining up with TRBD1. J gave up 1 base and V 5 bases, and 4 bases lay outside the gene matches. CDR1 SEHNR and CDR2 FQNEAQ come from the germline V gene (reference sequence). This CDR3 comprises 15 residues.

The V call is TRBV30, the J call TRBJ2-3; D gene uncertain. This CDR3 has 13 amino acids. V lost 0 bases and J 6 bases, leaving 10 bases between the germline ends. Per the germline V gene, CDR1 is GTSNPN and CDR2 is SVGIG (reference sequence). The CDR3 sequence is CAWSVQPADTQYF. The CDR3, as DNA: TGTGCCTGGAGTGTACAACCAGCGGATACGCAGTATTTT.

The chain joins TRBV25-1 to TRBJ2-2; 7 bases align to TRBD2. Germline trimming cut 8 bases from V and 7 bases from J; bases unmatched to any gene: 10. The CDR3 consists of 14 residues. Germline loops: CDR1 MGHDK, CDR2 SYGVNS. The CDR3 region is CASSHQRGFGELFF. The DNA of the CDR3 is TGTGCCAGCTCGCACCAGCGGGGTTTCGGGGAGCTGTTTTTT. Supplemented by reference TRBV25-1 and TRBJ2-2, the full variable domain reads EADIYQTPRYLVIGTGKKITLECSQTMGHDKMYWYQQDPGMELHLIHYSYGVNSTEKGDLSSESTVSRIRTEHFPLTLESARPSHTSQYLCASSHQRGFGELFFGEGSRLTVL.